This T cell receptor beta chain was captured by sequencing in a study of T-cell reconstitution after alpha-beta-depleted transplantation in children listed by TCRdb under 2016. As for the study more broadly: Using TCR repertoire profiling, the study followed T-cell immune reconstitution in a quantitative way in children after TCRalphabeta/CD19-depleted allogeneic hematopoietic cell transplantation.

V ends up 7 bases short and J 4 bases short, with an unmatched junction base count of 5. Via the germline V gene, CDR1 is SQVTM and CDR2 ANQGSEA. The CDR3 covers 14 residues, taking in both the cysteine and the phenylalanine. Only CDR3 DNA remains: 42 bases, in frame from the first base. Library preparation was by PCR. Sequencing was carried out with an Illumina HiSeq 2500. TCR libraries were prepared with molecular barcoding, using unique molecular identifiers to normalize TCRbeta repertoire quantification. TCRdb reprocessing: public reads trimmed at Q25 with fastp, clones called with MiXCR, in-frame beta chains kept. Each entry is one CDR3 protein sequence, shown with its most common DNA and genes. The sample profile shows some 490,000 distinct CDR3 sequences; approximately 12% of them were found once. The ten most abundant clones make up around 5.6% of the sample. Concerning this clonotype itself: Its antigen is unknown. Per-base quality was not reported, and no clone a single base away is much larger than it.

The TCR was taken from a human donor who donated a stem cell graft to a child with combined immunodeficiency. In this chain, TRBV29-1 is recombined with TRBJ2-1; TRBD2 matches 12 bases in the middle. The source was PBMCs from the stem cell graft donor, collected from the stem cell graft. The CDR3 is CSALGLAGYNEQFF. The bases read TGCAGCGCCCTAGGACTAGCGGGATACAATGAGCAGTTCTTC.